Following are 32 T cell receptor beta chains from one sample sequenced in a study of breast tumors, draining lymph nodes, adjacent tissues. Axillary draining lymph nodes of breast cancer patients supplied the node samples. TCRdb reprocessed the multiplex PCR reads with MiXCR, giving one entry per CDR3 protein. The repertoire holds about 180,000 distinct CDR3 sequences, with roughly 30% as singletons. The material sequenced was axillary lymph node tissue. All receptors derive from a female donor with breast cancer. Some clones in this sample may be carry-over from other donors' samples.

This clonotype occurred many times. This sequence joins TRBV12-5 and TRBJ2-1; D is perhaps TRBD1 or TRBD2 (5 bases each). The V and J ends lost 5 bases and 0 bases respectively, with 17 bases between them. This CDR3 contains 17 residues. Germline V gene lookup returns CDR1 LGHNT and CDR2 FRNRAP. The CDR3 coding sequence is TGTGCTAGTGGTCCATCGAGAGGGGAAAGCTCCTACAATGAGCAGTTCTTC. Its protein product is CASGPSRGESSYNEQFF.

The chain employs TRBV20-1 and TRBJ2-7; 7 bases match TRBD1. V was pared by 6 bases and J by 2 bases, with 13 bases of the junction left unmatched. The CDR3 spans 15 residues. Germline V gene lookup returns CDR1 DFQATT and CDR2 SNEGSKA (reference sequence). CDR3 sequence: CSAIFPDRHTYEQYF. For the CDR3, the DNA is TGCAGTGCAATATTCCCGGACAGGCACACCTACGAGCAGTACTTC.

The V gene is TRBV24-1, the J gene TRBJ2-7; 9 nucleotides match TRBD1. The CDR3 has 17 amino acids. V was clipped by 8 bases and J by 0 bases; unmatched bases: 13. From germline, CDR1 is KGHDR and CDR2 SFDVKD. The CDR3 DNA reads TGTGCCACCATAAACACCCACAGGGGGCCTCTCTCCTACGAGCAGTACTTC. It specifies CATINTHRGPLSYEQYF.

This clonotype was observed many times. The chain couples TRBV5-1 to TRBJ2-5; 15 nucleotides match TRBD2. Trimming removed 3 bases from V and 4 bases from J; junction bases left unmatched: 7. Germline CDR1 reads SGHRS; CDR2 reads YFSETQ. The CDR3 has 17 residues. This chain's CDR3 is CASSYGLAGGLSETQYF. The CDR3, as DNA: TGCGCCAGCAGCTACGGACTAGCGGGGGGGCTCTCAGAGACCCAGTACTTC. Filled out from reference TRBV5-1 and TRBJ2-5, the complete variable domain reads KAGVTQTPRYLIKTRGQQVTLSCSPISGHRSVSWYQQTPGQGLQFLFEYFSETQRNKGNFPGRFSGRQFSNSRSEMNVSTLELGDSALYLCASSYGLAGGLSETQYFGPGTRLLVL.

This clonotype was recorded at least ten times. The CDR3 region has the DNA TGTGCCAGTAGAAACTACTATGGCTACACCTTC. This encodes CASRNYYGYTF. The rearrangement uses TRBV19 and TRBJ1-2; unclear D gene. The CDR3 loop spans 11 amino acids. V was pared by 6 bases and J by 3 bases, with 5 bases between. Germline V gene lookup returns CDR1 LNHDA and CDR2 SQIVND (reference sequence).

The chain employs TRBV11-2 and TRBJ2-7; a possible D gene is TRBD1 (5 bases). The CDR3 loop spans 13 amino acids. V lost 2 bases and J 6 bases, leaving 11 bases between the germline ends. Germline-derived CDR1 and CDR2 are SGHAT and FQNNGV. CDR3 coding DNA: TGTGCCAGCAGCTTACAGGGTGCATCCGAGCAGTACTTC. This gives the protein CASSLQGASEQYF.

This clonotype has a count of ten or more. The chain combines TRBV7-8 with TRBJ2-1; 8 bases are a match to TRBD1. J gave up 3 bases and V 5 bases, and 9 bases lay outside the gene matches. Germline loops: CDR1 SGHVS, CDR2 FQNEAQ. The length of the CDR3 is 16 residues. This CDR3 is CASSTRGGTGYNEQFF. CDR3 coding DNA: TGTGCCAGCAGCACCCGGGGCGGGACAGGCTACAATGAGCAGTTCTTC.

This clonotype was seen repeatedly, ten times or more. V usage is TRBV2 and J usage is TRBJ1-5; no reliable D call. CDR1 SNHLY and CDR2 FYNNEI come from the germline V gene. Trimming took off 5 bases at V and 5 bases at J, with 13 bases between the two ends. The length of the CDR3 is 14 residues. The DNA of the CDR3 is TGTGCCAGCAGTTCCCGAAAGTGGGATCAGCCCCAGCATTTT. This translates into CASSSRKWDQPQHF.

Notes on this clonotype: This may come from a read error, since a much larger clone is one base off. The CDR3 end shows no conserved phenylalanine or tryptophan, and so a read error is likely. The V and J genes are TRBV4-1 and TRBJ2-7; no definite D call. This CDR3 spans 14 amino acids. The germline CDR1 and CDR2 sequences are MGHRA and YSYEKL. Trimming took 1 base from V and 3 from J, leaving 10 bases between them. The CDR3 sequence is CASSQADGNYEQYL. The CDR3, as DNA: TGCGCCAGCAGCCAAGCAGACGGCAACTACGAGCAGTACCTC.

This clonotype was picked up a small number of times. The chain links TRBV3-1 to TRBJ1-4; D is uncertain. The CDR3 totals 17 residues. V gave up 4 bases and J gave up 4 bases, with 19 bases separating them. Germline lookup yields CDR1 LGHDT and CDR2 YNNKEL (reference sequence). The CDR3 reads CASSPLTPGPHNEKLFF. The DNA of the CDR3 is TGTGCCAGCAGCCCACTAACTCCCGGGCCGCATAATGAAAAACTGTTTTTT. Together with reference TRBV3-1 and TRBJ1-4, the CDR3 gives the full variable domain: DTAVSQTPKYLVTQMGNDKSIKCEQNLGHDTMYWYKQDSKKFLKIMFSYNNKELIINETVPNRFSPKSPDKAHLNLHINSLELGDSAVYFCASSPLTPGPHNEKLFFGSGTQLSVL.

This clonotype was observed many times. The CDR3 sequence: CASSLRTVSGYTF. The CDR3 nucleotides are TGTGCCAGCAGCTTAAGAACGGTGAGCGGCTACACCTTC. The rearrangement joins TRBV7-2 to TRBJ1-2; no reliable D call. Germline assignment: CDR1 SGHTA and CDR2 FQGNSA. The CDR3 covers 13 residues. With 2 bases removed from V and 8 bases from J, the gap between germline ends came to 12 bases.

This clonotype was seen ten or more times. The CDR3, as DNA: TGTGCCAGCACCTATACCGGGGAAAAACTGTTTTTT. This gives the protein CASTYTGEKLFF. This chain connects TRBV11-2 to TRBJ1-4; D call uncertain. The CDR3 has 12 amino acids. CDR1 SGHAT and CDR2 FQNNGV come from the germline V gene. The V end lost 7 bases, the J end lost 8 bases, and 11 bases lay between the germline ends.

V usage is TRBV9 and J usage is TRBJ2-2, with TRBD2 matching over 9 bases. The length of the CDR3 is 16 residues. Germline CDR1 and CDR2: SGDLS and YYNGEE. V trimming: 0 bases; J trimming: 5 bases; junction bases outside the gene matches: 5. CDR3 nucleotide sequence: TGTGCCAGCAGCGTAGAACTAGCGGGTGCGACCGGGGAGCTGTTTTTT. Residues: CASSVELAGATGELFF. Together with reference TRBV9 and TRBJ2-2, the CDR3 gives the full variable domain: DSGVTQTPKHLITATGQRVTLRCSPRSGDLSVYWYQQSLDQGLQFLIQYYNGEERAKGNILERFSAQQFPDLHSELNLSSLELGDSALYFCASSVELAGATGELFFGEGSRLTVL.

About this clonotype itself: This likely comes from a read error, as the CDR3 has no conserved phenylalanine or tryptophan at its end. The DNA is left out, because the CDR3 cannot be placed on it with certainty; the CDR3 is given as TCRdb lists it. The CDR3 region is CASKEQGWDYGYTFGS. The V call is TRBV7-2, the J call TRBJ2-5; the table's D call TRBD1 went unverified against the DNA. Counting both end residues, the CDR3 totals 16 amino acids. CDR1 and CDR2 from the germline V gene are SGHTA and FQGNSA.

This clonotype appeared many times. The CDR3 DNA reads TGTGCCAGCAGCCCCCACCCGGGTCAGCCCCAGCATTTT. Translation gives CASSPHPGQPQHF. The chain combines TRBV9 with TRBJ1-5; no clear D. This CDR3 contains 13 residues. Germline V CDR1 and CDR2: SGDLS, YYNGEE. V was trimmed by 4 bases and J by 6 bases, leaving 11 bases between them.

CDR3 amino acids: CASSFDRGLETQYF. The CDR3 DNA reads as TGTGCCAGCAGCTTTGACCGGGGCTTGGAGACCCAGTACTTC. The rearrangement joins TRBV11-3 to TRBJ2-5; D may correspond to TRBD1 or TRBD2 (5 bases each). Germline V gene data show CDR1 as SGHNT and CDR2 as YENEEA. Trimming removed 3 bases at V and 5 bases at J, with 13 bases between. There are 14 residues in the CDR3.

This clonotype was seen at least ten times. This chain's CDR3 is CASSSTGSDEKLFF. As DNA, the CDR3 is TGTGCCAGCAGTTCTACCGGGTCGGATGAAAAACTGTTTTTT. V and J are TRBV12-3 or TRBV12-4 and TRBJ1-4; D not certain. CDR3 length equals 14 residues. Trimming took off 4 bases at V and 6 bases at J, with 12 bases between the two ends.

This clonotype was recorded a few times. A much larger clone sits a single nucleotide away, making a read error possible. The V call is TRBV5-1, the J call TRBJ2-1; a weak D match, TRBD2 (6 bases). This CDR3 contains 13 residues. Germline V gene sequence: CDR1 SGHRS, CDR2 YFSETQ. The CDR3, as DNA: TGCGCCAGCATGCGGGGAGATGTCAATGAGCAGCTCTTC. This gives the protein CASMRGDVNEQLF.

This clonotype showed up many times. This chain uses TRBV2 with TRBJ1-6; no clear D gene. V lost 6 bases, J lost 8 bases, and 5 bases lay in between. Germline V CDR1 and CDR2: SNHLY, FYNNEI. CDR3 length: 11 residues. The CDR3 protein is CASRVDSPLHF. CDR3 nucleotides: TGTGCCAGCAGGGTCGATTCACCCCTCCACTTT.

This clonotype was recorded many times. The chain has TRBV5-5 and TRBJ1-4; D perhaps matches TRBD1 (6 bases). Per the germline V gene, CDR1 is SGHKS and CDR2 is YYEKEE (reference sequence). The CDR3 sequence is 14 residues long. Between the trimmed V and J ends, which lost 5 bases and 3 bases, there was a span of 11 bases. CDR3 protein: CASSRTEANEKLFF. The CDR3 region has the DNA TGTGCCAGCAGTCGGACAGAGGCTAATGAAAAACTGTTTTTT.

This chain connects TRBV12-3 or TRBV12-4 to TRBJ2-1; perhaps TRBD2 as D (6 bases). V lost 5 bases to trimming and J lost 1 base, with 21 bases between them. CDR3 length: 18 residues. The CDR3: CASSHNPGVGWSYNEQFF. The CDR3, as DNA: TGTGCCAGCAGTCACAATCCGGGGGTGGGGTGGTCCTACAATGAGCAGTTCTTC.

In the case of this clonotype: A much larger clone differs from this one at a single base, so this may be a read error. The chain is built from TRBV9 and TRBJ2-1; possibly TRBD2 for D (6 bases). Germline V gene data show CDR1 as SGDLS and CDR2 as YYNGEE. CDR3 length: 15 amino acids. The CDR3 nucleotides are TGTGCCAGCAGCGTTCAGACTAGTTCACCCAATGAGCGGTTCTTC. Translation: CASSVQTSSPNERFF.

Concerning this clonotype: A much larger clone lies a single base off, so this may be a read error. The chain combines TRBV27 with TRBJ1-6, with D hard to call. Looked up from germline, CDR1 is MNHEY and CDR2 is SMNVEV (reference sequence). CDR3 size: 15 residues. Trimming removed 6 bases at V and 8 bases at J, with 17 bases between. CDR3 loop: CASRPQRGFYSPLHF. Here the CDR3 DNA reads TGTGCCAGCAGACCCCAACGGGGTTTCTATTCACCCCTCCACTTT.

This clonotype was recorded many times. In DNA form, the CDR3 reads TGTGCCAGTATGGTGGGGCCGAACACCGGGGAGCTGTTTTTT. Translation: CASMVGPNTGELFF. The rearrangement joins TRBV19 to TRBJ2-2; tentatively, D is TRBD1 (5 bases). Trimming stripped 7 bases from V and 0 bases from J, with 9 bases between. The CDR3 extends over 14 amino acids. The germline V gene encodes CDR1 LNHDA and CDR2 SQIVND (reference sequence).

The V call is TRBV20-1, the J call TRBJ1-1, with no clear D. Germline CDR1 is DFQATT and CDR2 is SNEGSKA (reference sequence). V lost 1 base and J 4 bases, leaving 7 bases between the germline ends. This CDR3 is 12 amino acids long. CDR3 loop: CSARGIGTEAFF. The CDR3 DNA sequence: TGCAGTGCTAGAGGAATAGGCACTGAAGCTTTCTTT.

Remarks on this clonotype: Because the CDR3 is missing its conserved closing phenylalanine or tryptophan, this is likely a read error. It is unclear where the CDR3 begins or ends on the DNA, so no DNA is shown, and the CDR3 is as TCRdb lists it. This chain joins TRBV5-6 and TRBJ1-2; TRBD1 was called by the table and not checked on the DNA. The CDR3 length equals 19 residues, ends included. The germline gives CDR1 SGHDT, CDR2 YYEEEE. The CDR3 protein is CASSLPPRDRVSFPLWLHL.

The V gene is TRBV25-1, the J gene TRBJ2-7; 9 positions match TRBD1. This CDR3 has 14 residues. V lost 3 bases to trimming and J lost 3 bases; unmatched junction nucleotides: 3. CDR1 and CDR2 (germline): MGHDK, SYGVNS. The CDR3 bases are TGTGCCAGCAGTGAGGGGACAGGGCGCTACGAGCAGTACTTC. Protein product: CASSEGTGRYEQYF.

This clonotype has a handful of counts. This could be a read error, since a much larger clone is one nucleotide away. The V gene is TRBV30, the J gene TRBJ2-3; no clear D. Germline CDR1 reads GTSNPN; CDR2 reads SVGIG (reference sequence). Trimming left V 0 bases short and J 6 bases short, with 16 bases between. The CDR3 loop spans 15 amino acids. The chain's CDR3 is CAWSVAQPLTDTQYF. CDR3 DNA: TGTGCCTGGAGTGTTGCGCAGCCTTTGACGGATACGCAGTATTTT.

This clonotype has ten or more counts. The V call is TRBV5-6, the J call TRBJ2-2; 8 bases map to TRBD2. The CDR3 is 16 amino acids. The V segment lost 4 bases and the J segment 5 bases; nucleotides outside the gene matches: 10. The V gene's germline CDR1 is SGHDT and CDR2 YYEEEE. The CDR3 DNA follows: TGTGCCAGCAGCCCCCGGACTAGCCGTAGTACCGGGGAGCTGTTTTTT. Its protein product is CASSPRTSRSTGELFF.

At least ten counts were recorded for this clonotype. The chain uses TRBV7-2 and TRBJ1-3; D gene uncertain. V was shortened by 3 bases and J by 2 bases, with 11 bases between the two germline ends. Germline CDR1 is SGHTA and CDR2 is FQGNSA. The CDR3 runs to 15 residues. The CDR3 region is CASSFDWSTGNTIYF. CDR3 coding DNA: TGTGCCAGCAGCTTTGACTGGAGTACTGGAAACACCATATATTTT.

This clonotype was counted ten times or more. The chain couples TRBV7-8 to TRBJ1-3; a possible D gene is TRBD1 (6 bases). Trimming stripped 5 bases from V and 0 bases from J, with 14 bases between. This CDR3 is built from 16 residues. Germline loops: CDR1 SGHVS, CDR2 FQNEAQ. CDR3: CASSVQGGFSGNTIYF. The CDR3, as DNA: TGTGCCAGCAGCGTACAGGGTGGATTCTCTGGAAACACCATATATTTT.

The sample holds many counts of this clonotype. The chain employs TRBV5-6 and TRBJ2-1, with no clear D. The CDR3 runs to 11 residues. V was pared by 1 base and J by 9 bases, with 5 bases between. The germline CDR1 and CDR2 sequences are SGHDT and YYEEEE. The CDR3, as DNA: TGTGCCAGCAGCTTGTTCGGTGAGCAGTTCTTC. Translated, it gives CASSLFGEQFF.